One sample yielded the 24 T cell receptor beta chains listed below, sequenced in a study of human T cells and chemical hapten exposure (dated by TCRdb to about 2021). Library prep was done by RACE. TCRdb names NextSeq 500 as the instrument used. TCRdb reran the public reads through fastp at Q25 and MiXCR, keeping productive beta chains. Duplicate CDR3 protein sequences are folded into a single record with the most common DNA and genes. The sample has 300,000 to 400,000 distinct CDR3 sequences on record, approximately 6.3% of them singletons. Roughly 7.9% of the sample is held by the ten biggest clonotypes. The sample's time point label, in plain terms: patch test 1, 2 weeks after DPC sensitization. The treatment or condition tag for this specimen amounts to: therapeutic diphenylcyclopropenone sensitization with weekly scalp DPC. The source material was whole blood, sampled in connection with sensitization to the hapten diphenylcyclopropenone (DPC). These receptors were taken from a woman aged 18-29 years with alopecia areata. Some clones in this sample may be carry-over from other donors' samples.

The chain combines TRBV3-1 with TRBJ1-3; D unresolved. Germline V lookup: CDR1 LGHDT, CDR2 YNNKEL (reference sequence). The CDR3 loop spans 16 amino acids. The germline V and J ends were trimmed by 4 bases and 0 bases, with 13 bases remaining between them. Written as DNA, the CDR3 is TGTGCCAGCAGCCCCCGGCGTCCGAACTCTGGAAACACCATATATTTT. Encoded protein: CASSPRRPNSGNTIYF.

In this sample, this clonotype turned up many times. The rearrangement links TRBV7-2 to TRBJ2-4; D is tentatively TRBD1 or TRBD2 (5 bases each). The germline V gene has CDR1 SGHTA and CDR2 FQGNSA. The CDR3 totals 14 residues. Trimming removed 2 bases from V and 8 bases from J, with 13 bases in between. CDR3 DNA: TGTGCCAGCAGCTTAAAAACAGGAGGAGACATTCAGTACTTC. This sequence encodes CASSLKTGGDIQYF.

This chain uses TRBV27 with TRBJ1-4; D not resolved. This CDR3 has 13 residues. Trimming left V 7 bases short and J 0 bases short, with 6 bases between. Germline lookup yields CDR1 MNHEY and CDR2 SMNVEV (reference sequence). The CDR3 DNA is TGTGCCAGCAAGACAACAACTAATGAAAAACTGTTTTTT. This codes for CASKTTTNEKLFF.

This clonotype turned up a few times. V usage is TRBV28 and J usage is TRBJ1-1, with 10 positions matching TRBD1. Germline V gene data show CDR1 as MDHEN and CDR2 as SYDVKM. CDR3 size: 14 residues. The junction had 7 bases not matched to a gene; V was cut back by 8 bases and J by 4 bases. The CDR3: CASQEGTGATEAFF. The CDR3 region has the DNA TGTGCCAGCCAAGAGGGGACAGGGGCCACTGAAGCTTTCTTT.

This clonotype came up many times. The rearrangement joins TRBV6-5 to TRBJ2-3; D unresolved. CDR1 and CDR2 from the germline V gene are MNHEY and SVGAGI. This CDR3 has 14 residues. Trimming removed 0 bases from V and 4 bases from J, with 8 bases in between. The CDR3: CASSYSAQADTQYF. CDR3 DNA sequence: TGTGCCAGCAGTTACTCGGCGCAGGCAGATACGCAGTATTTT.

This clonotype has more than one count but fewer than ten. V is TRBV29-1 and J is TRBJ1-2, with D perhaps matching TRBD1 (6 bases). The length of the CDR3 is 15 residues. Germline values: CDR1 SQVTM, CDR2 ANQGSEA. The V end was cut by 8 bases, the J end by 4 bases, with 23 bases between. The CDR3 is CSTVRGQPASYGYTF. In DNA form, the CDR3 reads TGCAGCACGGTTCGGGGACAACCAGCTAGCTATGGCTACACCTTC.

This clonotype was counted only a few times. The gene calls are TRBV24-1 and TRBJ2-2, with D perhaps given as TRBD1 or TRBD2 (7 bases each). V dropped 2 bases and J dropped 4 bases, with 10 bases sitting between them. This CDR3 comprises 15 residues. Germline-derived CDR1 and CDR2 are KGHDR and SFDVKD. The CDR3 DNA follows: TGTGCCACCAGTGATTCAGGGGGGGTCACCGGGGAGCTGTTTTTT. Protein product: CATSDSGGVTGELFF.

This clonotype was observed many times. The chain carries TRBV12-3 or TRBV12-4 and TRBJ2-7; perhaps TRBD2 as D (5 bases). V lost 2 bases, J lost 2 bases, and 10 bases lay in between. The CDR3 spans 14 residues. Written as DNA, the CDR3 is TGTGCCAGCAGTTTACAGCACGGGACCTACGAGCAGTACTTC. Translation gives CASSLQHGTYEQYF.

This clonotype has a handful of counts. CDR3 in DNA: TGTGCCAGCAGCGACGTAGGAGGCAGATATCAGCCCCAGCATTTT. Translating it yields CASSDVGGRYQPQHF. The chain links TRBV2 to TRBJ1-5, with D uncertain. Trimming took 6 bases from V and 5 from J, leaving 17 bases between them. This CDR3 comprises 15 residues. Germline lookup yields CDR1 SNHLY and CDR2 FYNNEI.

This clonotype has only a few counts. J is TRBJ1-1 and V is TRBV5-1; TRBD1 aligns across 8 bases. The germline CDR1 and CDR2 sequences are SGHRS and YFSETQ. The CDR3 is 14 residues long. V trimming: 4 bases; J trimming: 1 base; junction bases outside the gene matches: 3. CDR3 protein: CASSRDRPNTEAFF. CDR3 nucleotide sequence: TGCGCCAGCAGCCGGGACAGGCCGAACACTGAAGCTTTCTTT. The full variable domain, completed using reference TRBV5-1 and TRBJ1-1, is KAGVTQTPRYLIKTRGQQVTLSCSPISGHRSVSWYQQTPGQGLQFLFEYFSETQRNKGNFPGRFSGRQFSNSRSEMNVSTLELGDSALYLCASSRDRPNTEAFFGQGTRLTVV.

At least ten counts were recorded for this clonotype. The CDR3 loop reads CSAGVGMWEQYF. The CDR3 DNA reads TGCAGTGCTGGGGTAGGAATGTGGGAGCAGTACTTC. The rearrangement links TRBV20-1 to TRBJ2-7; D call uncertain. Germline values: CDR1 DFQATT, CDR2 SNEGSKA (reference sequence). This CDR3 has 12 amino acids. Trimming took off 5 bases at V and 7 bases at J, with 15 bases between the two ends.

This clonotype was observed many times. The chain links TRBV20-1 to TRBJ2-3, with D uncertain. The CDR3 is 14 residues long. CDR1 is DFQATT and CDR2 is SNEGSKA in the germline V gene (reference sequence). Trimming took off 5 bases at V and 3 bases at J, with 15 bases between the two ends. The CDR3 is CSAPRPGGTDTQYF. As DNA, the CDR3 is TGCAGTGCTCCCCGCCCTGGCGGAACAGATACGCAGTATTTT.

There are a few counts of this clonotype. This chain uses TRBV12-3 or TRBV12-4 with TRBJ1-6, with TRBD1 as a possible D gene (6 bases). Trimming stripped 3 bases from V and 6 bases from J, with 12 bases between. There are 15 residues in the CDR3. The CDR3 DNA follows: TGTGCCAGCAGTTTCCAGGCAGGGGCTAATTCACCCCTCCACTTT. This translates into CASSFQAGANSPLHF.

The rearrangement joins TRBV29-1 to TRBJ1-3; D gene ambiguous. In germline, CDR1 is SQVTM, CDR2 ANQGSEA. V dropped 6 bases and J dropped 3 bases, with 15 bases sitting between them. This CDR3 has 14 amino acids. The CDR3 DNA sequence: TGCAGCGTAATGGACGGCTACCTTGGAAACACCATATATTTT. This codes for CSVMDGYLGNTIYF.

This clonotype appeared a few times. V is TRBV12-3 or TRBV12-4 and J is TRBJ1-4; D is possibly TRBD1 (5 bases). This CDR3 has 16 residues. V gave up 6 bases and J gave up 8 bases, with 22 bases separating them. CDR3 region: CASSHKEPGLSEKLFF. CDR3 in DNA: TGTGCCAGCAGCCATAAGGAACCAGGGCTTTCCGAAAAACTGTTTTTT.

This clonotype came up a few times. The CDR3, as DNA: TGTGCCAGCAGCTTGGGCACGTGGGGGGCTTCCTCACCCCTCCACTTT. It yields the protein CASSLGTWGASSPLHF. This chain links TRBV7-2 with TRBJ1-6; a possible D gene is TRBD1 (6 bases). V was trimmed by 3 bases and J by 10 bases, leaving 19 bases between them. The CDR3 consists of 16 residues. Germline CDR1 SGHTA, CDR2 FQGNSA.

The J gene is TRBJ2-2, the V gene TRBV27; 7 positions match TRBD1. The CDR3 is made up of 17 amino acids. J lost 4 bases, V lost 2 bases, and 10 bases had no gene match. The germline V gene encodes CDR1 MNHEY and CDR2 SMNVEV (reference sequence). The CDR3 is CASSLMPGTARTGELFF. For the CDR3, the DNA is TGTGCCAGCAGTTTAATGCCCGGGACAGCGCGCACCGGGGAGCTGTTTTTT.

Only a few counts were recorded for this clonotype. V is TRBV6-2 or TRBV6-3 and J is TRBJ1-1; D is undetermined. The ends were cut back, 5 bases at V and 4 bases at J, with 8 bases in the middle. Germline V lookup: CDR1 MNHEY, CDR2 SVGEGT. The CDR3 is 12 amino acids. CDR3 sequence: CASSQAPTEAFF. CDR3 bases: TGTGCCAGCAGTCAGGCTCCCACTGAAGCTTTCTTT.

This clonotype was seen at least ten times. The chain joins TRBV10-2 to TRBJ1-1; D gene unclear. Deletions cut 0 bases from V and 10 bases from J, with 9 bases between. This CDR3 has 12 residues. Germline CDR1 is WSHSY and CDR2 is SAAADI. In DNA, the CDR3 is TGCGCCAGCAGTGAGTCGTGGGTAGGAGCTTTCTTT. As protein: CASSESWVGAFF.

This clonotype was detected many times. The chain couples TRBV29-1 to TRBJ1-1, with D possibly matching TRBD1 (5 bases). V was shortened by 7 bases and J by 12 bases, with 18 bases between the two germline ends. The CDR3 runs to 11 residues. The germline gives CDR1 SQVTM, CDR2 ANQGSEA. The CDR3 is CSAFAEGLPFF. The CDR3 DNA sequence: TGCAGCGCCTTCGCTGAGGGACTTCCTTTCTTT.

The rearrangement uses TRBV7-9 and TRBJ2-5; unclear D gene. The CDR3 extends over 13 amino acids. The V gene's germline CDR1 is SEHNR and CDR2 FQNEAQ (reference sequence). The germline V and J ends were trimmed by 1 base and 5 bases, with 8 bases remaining between them. CDR3 region: CASSLDPTETQYF. The CDR3 nucleotides read TGTGCCAGCAGCTTAGACCCAACGGAGACCCAGTACTTC.

There are many counts of this clonotype. The chain employs TRBV28 and TRBJ2-5; 13 bases agree with TRBD2. The V gene's germline CDR1 is MDHEN and CDR2 SYDVKM. V was pared by 6 bases and J by 5 bases, with 9 bases of the junction left unmatched. The CDR3 contains 16 residues. The CDR3 loop reads CASSRWTSGGRETQYF. As DNA, the CDR3 is TGTGCCAGCAGCCGTTGGACTAGCGGGGGACGCGAGACCCAGTACTTC.

This clonotype was seen only a few times. The V gene is TRBV12-3 or TRBV12-4, the J gene TRBJ2-1, with 8 bases matching TRBD2. V gave up 5 bases and J gave up 4 bases; unmatched junction bases: 13. This CDR3 has 17 amino acids. Written as DNA, the CDR3 is TGTGCCAGCAGTCCAGCCTTAGCGGGGAGCCAATACAATGAGCAGTTCTTC. This gives the protein CASSPALAGSQYNEQFF.

The genes are TRBV28 and TRBJ2-3, with 8 bases that match TRBD1. Per germline, CDR1 MDHEN and CDR2 SYDVKM. This CDR3 has 15 residues. Unmatched junction bases numbered 7, after V lost 3 bases and J lost 5 bases. The CDR3 spells CASSLRTGLGDTQYF. Written as DNA, the CDR3 is TGTGCCAGCAGTTTGCGGACAGGGCTAGGAGATACGCAGTATTTT. Using reference TRBV28 and TRBJ2-3 for the parts outside the CDR3, the full variable domain is DVKVTQSSRYLVKRTGEKVFLECVQDMDHENMFWYRQDPGLGLRLIYFSYDVKMKEKGDIPEGYSVSREKKERFSLILESASTNQTSMYLCASSLRTGLGDTQYFGPGTRLTVL.